Listed below are T cell receptor beta chains from one sample, sequenced in a study of blood T cell repertoires in COVID-19. Profiled with immunoSEQ multiplex PCR; TCRdb holds only in-frame clones, not every one. The table lists under 300,000 clones, roughly 85% of them singletons. The sequenced sample consisted of peripheral blood. These receptors were collected from a woman aged 70 to 79 with acute or convalescent COVID-19. Each CDR3 is given with its conserved first and last residue. A D gene is named only where the DNA matches it firmly. Some rows mark clone size as missing; the rest say once, few, many or name a class of expanded clone.

V	size	D	J	DNA	CDR3
TRBV2	NA	TRBD1	TRBJ2-7	TGTGCCAGCAGATCACAGGGGTACGAGCAGTACTTC	CASRSQGYEQYF
TRBV5-1	NA	TRBD2	TRBJ2-1	TGCGCCAGCAGCTTGAACCTAGCGGGGAGCAATGAGCAGTTCTTC	CASSLNLAGSNEQFF
TRBV6-5	NA	NA	TRBJ1-1	TGTGCCAGCAGTTACTCCCGGAGAGACACTGAAGCTTTCTTT	CASSYSRRDTEAFF
TRBV5-1	NA	TRBD1	TRBJ2-5	TGCGCCAGCAGCCAGGGGACAGGGGGCCAAGAGACCCAGTACTTC	CASSQGTGGQETQYF
TRBV5-1	NA	NA	TRBJ2-5	TGCGCCAGCAGCCCCCAGGCAGGGTCAGAGACCCAGTACTTC	CASSPQAGSETQYF
TRBV27	NA	TRBD1	TRBJ2-1	TGTGCCAGCAGTTTTGCAGGGGGCAATGAGCAGTTCTTC	CASSFAGGNEQFF
TRBV2	NA	NA	TRBJ2-7	TGTGCCAGCAGCGCCCTCAGGGATTCCGAGCAGTACTTC	CASSALRDSEQYF
TRBV7-6	NA	TRBD1	TRBJ1-3	TGTGCCAGCAGCTCGGGGACAGGCTCTGGAAACACCATATATTTT	CASSSGTGSGNTIYF
TRBV6-5	NA	NA	TRBJ2-7	TGTGCCAGCAGTTACTCATTAGGGGGGGGGTACGAGCAGTACTTC	CASSYSLGGGYEQYF
TRBV7-2	NA	NA	TRBJ1-1	TGTGCCAGCAGCAAACAGGGACGAGGGGCGACTGAAGCTTTCTTT	CASSKQGRGATEAFF
TRBV2	few	TRBD1	TRBJ2-3	TGTGCCAGCAGTGCGGGGACAGCGAGCACAGATACGCAGTATTTT	CASSAGTASTDTQYF
TRBV6-5	once	NA	TRBJ1-2	TGTGCCAGCAGGAGGAGTTCCGTCTATGGCTACACCTTC	CASRRSSVYGYTF
TRBV18	NA	NA	TRBJ1-2	TGTGCCAGCTCACCAGTAGCAGTTAACTATGGCTACACCTTC	CASSPVAVNYGYTF
TRBV3-1/TRBV3-2	NA	TRBD2	TRBJ2-5	TGTGCCAGCAGCCAGCGAACTAGCGGGGGGCAAGAGACCCAGTACTTC	CASSQRTSGGQETQYF
TRBV7-6	NA	TRBD2	TRBJ2-5	TGTGCCAGCAGCCCCGGGACTAGCGGGGGGTACGCACAAGAGACCCAGTACTTC	CASSPGTSGGYAQETQYF
TRBV2	NA	TRBD1	TRBJ1-4	TGTGCCAGCAGTATGACAGGGGTTAATGAAAAACTGTTTTTT	CASSMTGVNEKLFF
TRBV6-1	NA	NA	TRBJ1-2	TGTGCCAGCAGTGAAGCTACGACAGGCTATGGCTACACCTTC	CASSEATTGYGYTF
TRBV7-2	once	TRBD2	TRBJ2-1	TGTGCCAGTGCGGGGGGCGGATTGGACAATGAGCAGTTCTTC	CASAGGGLDNEQFF
TRBV27	NA	TRBD2	TRBJ2-7	TGTGCCAGCAGTTCCCTCCCCGGGACTAGCGGGGTTAGCTCCTACGAGCAGTACTTC	CASSSLPGTSGVSSYEQYF
TRBV13	once	TRBD2	TRBJ2-3	TGTGCCAGCAGCTCCAGTCGTGCGACTAGCGATGGTACGCAGTATTTT	CASSSSRATSDGTQYF
TRBV2	NA	NA	TRBJ2-2	TGTGCCAGCAGTGTAGGACAGAAAGGGGACACCGGGGAGCTGTTTTTT	CASSVGQKGDTGELFF
TRBV6-1	NA	TRBD2	TRBJ2-3	TGTGCCAGCAGTGAAGGGAGACTAGCCTCTCACACAGATACGCAGTATTTT	CASSEGRLASHTDTQYF
TRBV2	few	NA	TRBJ2-7	TGTGCCAGCAGTAGACAGCTGAGTGAGCAGTACTTC	CASSRQLSEQYF
TRBV5-5	NA	NA	TRBJ1-2	TGTGCCAGCAGCTTGGGGGTATCCGGGATTATAAGAGGCTACACCTTC	CASSLGVSGIIRGYTF
TRBV6-1	NA	TRBD1	TRBJ1-1	TGTGCCAGCAGTGAAGCGTGGACAGGGGGCGGATGGAAAGCTTTCTTT	CASSEAWTGGGWKAFF
TRBV7-2	few	TRBD2	TRBJ2-1	TGTGCCAGCAGCTTAGCGCACGGACTAGCGGGGGGCACCAATGAGCAGTTCTTC	CASSLAHGLAGGTNEQFF
TRBV19	NA	NA	TRBJ1-4	TGTGCCAGTAGTACCCTCGCCTTAGATGAAAAACTGTTTTTT	CASSTLALDEKLFF
TRBV5-4	NA	TRBD1	TRBJ1-6	TGTGCCAGCAGCTTGGGAGGGACAGTTAATTCACCCCTCCACTTT	CASSLGGTVNSPLHF
TRBV27	NA	NA	TRBJ1-6	TGTGCCAGCAGTTCGGGACACCCTAATTCACCCCTCCACTTT	CASSSGHPNSPLHF
TRBV27	few	TRBD1	TRBJ1-6	TGTGCCAGCAGTATGGGGGGACAGGTTAATTCACCCCTCCACTTT	CASSMGGQVNSPLHF
TRBV9	few	NA	TRBJ2-7	TGTGCCAGCAGCGTAGCTGCAGGGCCATACTACGAGCAGTACTTC	CASSVAAGPYYEQYF
TRBV4-1	once	NA	TRBJ1-5	TGCGCCAGCAGCCAAGGAACGGTGAGCCATCAGCCCCAGCATTTT	CASSQGTVSHQPQHF
TRBV5-1	NA	NA	TRBJ2-1	TGCGCCAGCAGCTTGGCGATAGCCAAAGGACTCAATGAGCAGTTCTTC	CASSLAIAKGLNEQFF
TRBV7-2	NA	NA	TRBJ2-1	TGTGCCAGCAGCTCCAAAAGAGTAGGGGGATACAATGAGCAGTTCTTC	CASSSKRVGGYNEQFF
TRBV6-5	NA	TRBD1	TRBJ1-6	TGTGCCAGCAGTTACGGACAGGGGGGATCGGGATCACCCCTCCACTTT	CASSYGQGGSGSPLHF
TRBV7-3	NA	TRBD1	TRBJ2-1	TGTGCCAGCAGCTTAACAGGGGTTGGGACAGGGAAAAATGAGCAGTTCTTC	CASSLTGVGTGKNEQFF
TRBV7-3	NA	TRBD2	TRBJ2-2	TGTGCCAGCAGTTTTGGACTAGGGGACACCGGGGAGCTGTTTTTT	CASSFGLGDTGELFF
TRBV11-2	NA	NA	TRBJ1-6	TGTGCAAGCCGCAGCGTTTTTTTCGAGCCCCTCCACTTT	CASRSVFFEPLHF
TRBV6-1	NA	NA	TRBJ1-2	TGTGCCAGCAGTGAAGCGAACAGGCGGATCAATGGCTACACCTTC	CASSEANRRINGYTF
TRBV12-5	NA	TRBD2	TRBJ2-3	TGTGCTAGTGGTTTGACCCGCGGGGGGTACACAGATACGCAGTATTTT	CASGLTRGGYTDTQYF
TRBV5-1	NA	TRBD1	TRBJ2-7	TGCGCCAGCAGCTTGAGAGAGGGACAGGGTGTCCACGAGCAGTACTTC	CASSLREGQGVHEQYF
TRBV7-3	NA	NA	TRBJ2-3	TGTGCCAGCAGCTTAAACCCCCGGGCCCAGGGAGATACGCAGTATTTT	CASSLNPRAQGDTQYF
TRBV3-1/TRBV3-2	few	NA	TRBJ1-6	TGTGCCAGCAGCCAAGGACAGGCGAATTCACCCCTCCACTTT	CASSQGQANSPLHF
TRBV7-9	NA	TRBD2	TRBJ2-1	TGTGCCAGCAGCTTAGCGGCTAGCGGGGGTGGCAATGAGCAGTTCTTC	CASSLAASGGGNEQFF
TRBV5-6	NA	NA	TRBJ1-2	TGTGCCAGCAGCTCTGGACAGCGAACCTATGGCTACACCTTC	CASSSGQRTYGYTF
TRBV18	NA	TRBD1	TRBJ1-1	TGTGCCAGCTCCTCGGACAGGACGCCTGAAGCTTTCTTT	CASSSDRTPEAFF
TRBV15	NA	TRBD2	TRBJ2-3	TGTGCCACCAGCAGGGGCGGGGGGGCCGGAGCGCAGTATTTT	CATSRGGGAGAQYF
TRBV7-9	once	TRBD2	TRBJ2-1	TGTGCCAGCAGCTCCCTAGCGGGGGGGATTGGCGATGAGCAGTTCTTC	CASSSLAGGIGDEQFF
TRBV29-1	NA	NA	TRBJ1-1	TGCAGCGTATTTGGTGGGCAGACCTTTGAAGCTTTCTTT	CSVFGGQTFEAFF
TRBV3-1/TRBV3-2	NA	TRBD1	TRBJ2-7	TGTGCCAGCAGCCAAGTCGGGGAATGGACAGGGAAGTACGAGCAGTACTTC	CASSQVGEWTGKYEQYF
TRBV18	few	NA	TRBJ1-1	TGTGCCAGCTCACCCACTGTGGACAGGAACACTGAAGCTTTCTTT	CASSPTVDRNTEAFF
TRBV4-2	NA	TRBD1	TRBJ2-1	TGTGCCAGCAGCCAATACAGAGACAGGGGGATCGATGAGCAGTTCTTC	CASSQYRDRGIDEQFF